Presented here are 5 T cell receptor beta chains from one specimen sequenced in a study of T cell responses to AZD1222 COVID-19 vaccine. Sequencing used immunoSEQ multiplex PCR; TCRdb keeps in-frame clones, though not all of them. Of tens of thousands of clones listed, roughly nine tenths were seen once; the top ten hold less than 5%. The sequenced sample was peripheral blood, obtained 28 days after the second AZD1222 dose. The receptors derive from an adult who received the AZD1222 COVID-19 vaccine.

CDR3 DNA sequence: TGTGCCAGCAGATGGGACAGGGGAACTGAAGCTTTCTTT. Translating gives CASRWDRGTEAFF. The genes are TRBV6-1 and TRBJ1-1, with 10 bases matching TRBD1. With V trimmed by 6 bases and J by 5 bases, 3 bases remained unmatched. CDR1 and CDR2 (germline): MNHNS, SASEGT. CDR3 size: 13 residues.

The chain carries TRBV19 and TRBJ2-3; D remains ambiguous. The germline V and J ends were trimmed by 8 bases and 4 bases, with 10 bases remaining between them. This CDR3 has 12 residues. Per germline, CDR1 LNHDA and CDR2 SQIVND (reference sequence). The CDR3 sequence is CASDDAADTQYF. The DNA for the CDR3 is TGTGCCAGTGATGATGCGGCAGATACGCAGTATTTT.

V gene TRBV5-1 combines with J gene TRBJ2-3, with D hard to call. V lost 2 bases and J 2 bases, leaving 9 bases between the germline ends. The CDR3 is made up of 14 amino acids. Germline V gene data show CDR1 as SGHRS and CDR2 as YFSETQ. In nucleotides, the CDR3 is TGCGCCAGCAGCTTCGGCCAACCCACAGATACGCAGTATTTT. As protein: CASSFGQPTDTQYF.

The chain links TRBV30 to TRBJ2-4; 7 nucleotides match TRBD1. J lost 0 bases, V lost 6 bases, and 11 bases had no gene match. The CDR3 is 16 amino acids. Germline V gives CDR1 GTSNPN, CDR2 SVGIG (reference sequence). CDR3 loop: CACGQVQYLAKNIQYF. Here the CDR3 DNA reads TGTGCCTGTGGACAGGTCCAGTACTTAGCCAAAAACATTCAGTACTTC.

In its sample, this clone was seen a few times. The CDR3 nucleotides read TGTGCCAGCAGCAAAGACAGGGGTCTCAATCAGCCCCAGCATTTT. It translates to CASSKDRGLNQPQHF. The chain uses TRBV6-5 and TRBJ1-5; 8 bases are shared with TRBD1. Germline trimming cut 6 bases from V and 3 bases from J; bases unmatched to any gene: 7. CDR3 length: 15 amino acids. Germline CDR1 is MNHEY and CDR2 is SVGAGI.